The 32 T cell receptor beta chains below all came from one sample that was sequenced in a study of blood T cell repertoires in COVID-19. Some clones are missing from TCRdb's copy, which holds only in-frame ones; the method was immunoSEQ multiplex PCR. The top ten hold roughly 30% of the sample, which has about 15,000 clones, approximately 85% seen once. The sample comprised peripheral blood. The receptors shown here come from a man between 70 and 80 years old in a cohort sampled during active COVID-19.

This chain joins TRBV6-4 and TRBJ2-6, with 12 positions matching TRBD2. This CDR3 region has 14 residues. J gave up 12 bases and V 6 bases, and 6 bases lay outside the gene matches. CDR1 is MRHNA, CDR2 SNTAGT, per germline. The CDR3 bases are TGTGCCAGCAGACTAGCGGGAGGCGACGTCGTCCTGACTTTC. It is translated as CASRLAGGDVVLTF.

CDR3 region: CASSLASGGGTGELFF. The CDR3 DNA is TGTGCCAGCAGCTTAGCTTCTGGCGGTGGGACCGGGGAGCTGTTTTTT. J is TRBJ2-2 and V is TRBV7-2; no reliable D call. CDR3 length: 16 amino acids. Germline V gene data show CDR1 as SGHTA and CDR2 as FQGNSA. V dropped 0 bases and J dropped 5 bases, with 13 bases sitting between them.

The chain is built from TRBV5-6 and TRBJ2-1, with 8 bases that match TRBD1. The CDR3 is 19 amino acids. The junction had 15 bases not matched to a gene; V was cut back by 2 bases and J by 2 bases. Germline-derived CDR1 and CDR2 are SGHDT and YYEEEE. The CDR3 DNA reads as TGTGCCAGCAGCTTCAGAGGCTTCCGGACAGGGTACACCTACAATGAGCAGTTCTTC. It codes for CASSFRGFRTGYTYNEQFF.

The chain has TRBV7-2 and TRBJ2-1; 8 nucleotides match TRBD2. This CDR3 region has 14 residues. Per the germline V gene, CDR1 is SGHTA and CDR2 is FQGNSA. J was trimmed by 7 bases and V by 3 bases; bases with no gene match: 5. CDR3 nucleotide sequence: TGTGCCAGCAGCTTTTCCGGGACTAGGAATGAGCAGTTCTTC. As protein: CASSFSGTRNEQFF.

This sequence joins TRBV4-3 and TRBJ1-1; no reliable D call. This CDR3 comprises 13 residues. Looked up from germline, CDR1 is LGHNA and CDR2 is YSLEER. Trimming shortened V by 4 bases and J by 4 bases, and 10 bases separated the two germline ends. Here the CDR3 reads CASSLQSGTEAFF. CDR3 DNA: TGCGCCAGCAGCCTTCAGTCGGGCACTGAAGCTTTCTTT.

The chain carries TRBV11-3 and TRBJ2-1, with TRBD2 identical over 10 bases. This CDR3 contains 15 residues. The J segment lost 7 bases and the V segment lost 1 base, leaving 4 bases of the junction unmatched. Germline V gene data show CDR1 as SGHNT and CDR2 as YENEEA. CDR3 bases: TGTGCCAGCAGCTTAGGACTAGCGGGTTTGAATGAGCAGTTCTTC. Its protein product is CASSLGLAGLNEQFF. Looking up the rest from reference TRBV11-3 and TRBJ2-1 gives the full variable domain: EAGVVQSPRYKIIEKKQPVAFWCNPISGHNTLYWYLQNLGQGPELLIRYENEEAVDDSQLPKDRFSAERLKGVDSTLKIQPAELGDSAVYLCASSLGLAGLNEQFFGPGTRLTVL.

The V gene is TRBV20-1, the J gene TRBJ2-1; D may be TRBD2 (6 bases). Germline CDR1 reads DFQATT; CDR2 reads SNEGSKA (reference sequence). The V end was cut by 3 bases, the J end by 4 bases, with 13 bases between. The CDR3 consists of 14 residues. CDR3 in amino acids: CSASLREAYNEQFF. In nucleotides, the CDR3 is TGCAGTGCTAGTTTGCGGGAAGCATACAATGAGCAGTTCTTC.

The DNA of the CDR3 is TGTGCCAGCAGTCCGTCACAGGGGGCCTTGGGGTACAATGAGCAGTTCTTC. Protein sequence: CASSPSQGALGYNEQFF. The rearrangement links TRBV28 to TRBJ2-1; TRBD1 aligns across 9 bases. The junction had 12 bases not matched to a gene; V was cut back by 5 bases and J by 4 bases. There are 17 residues in the CDR3. Germline V gene data show CDR1 as MDHEN and CDR2 as SYDVKM.

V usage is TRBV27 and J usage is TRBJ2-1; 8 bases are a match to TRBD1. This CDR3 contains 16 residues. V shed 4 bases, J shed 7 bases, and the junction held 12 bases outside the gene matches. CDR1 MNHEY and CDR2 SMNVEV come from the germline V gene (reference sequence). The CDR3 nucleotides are TGTGCCAGCAGTTCGAACCTGGACAGGGTCGGGAATGAGCAGTTCTTC. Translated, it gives CASSSNLDRVGNEQFF.

The CDR3 is CASSPKLLAVSYEQYF. DNA of the CDR3: TGCGCCAGCAGCCCCAAGTTACTAGCGGTCTCCTACGAGCAGTACTTC. This chain connects TRBV4-1 to TRBJ2-7; 8 nucleotides match TRBD2. Germline V lookup: CDR1 MGHRA, CDR2 YSYEKL. V lost 4 bases and J lost 0; bases outside the gene matches: 8. CDR3 length equals 16 residues.

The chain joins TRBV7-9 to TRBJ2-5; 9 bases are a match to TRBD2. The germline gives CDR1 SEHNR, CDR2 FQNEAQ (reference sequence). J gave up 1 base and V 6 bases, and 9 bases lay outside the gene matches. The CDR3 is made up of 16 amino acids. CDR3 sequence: CASSTSSGALQETQYF. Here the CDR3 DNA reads TGTGCCAGCAGTACTTCTAGCGGGGCCCTCCAAGAGACCCAGTACTTC. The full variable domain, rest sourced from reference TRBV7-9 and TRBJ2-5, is DTGVSQNPRHKITKRGQNVTFRCDPISEHNRLYWYRQTLGQGPEFLTYFQNEAQLEKSRLLSDRFSAERPKGSFSTLEIQRTEQGDSAMYLCASSTSSGALQETQYFGPGTRLLVL.

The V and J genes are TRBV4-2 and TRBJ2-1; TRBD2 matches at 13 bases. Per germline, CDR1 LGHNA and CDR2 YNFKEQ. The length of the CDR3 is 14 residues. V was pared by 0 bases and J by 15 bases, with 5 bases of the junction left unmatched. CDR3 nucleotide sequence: TGTGCCAGCAGCCAAGAAGGGACTAGCGGGGCCCCGTTCTTC. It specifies CASSQEGTSGAPFF.

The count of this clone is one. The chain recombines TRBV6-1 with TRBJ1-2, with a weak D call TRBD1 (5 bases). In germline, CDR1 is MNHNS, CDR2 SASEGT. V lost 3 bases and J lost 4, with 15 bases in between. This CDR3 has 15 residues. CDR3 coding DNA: TGTGCCAGCAGTGACGGGGGTGGAGGACCCTATGGCTACACCTTC. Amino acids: CASSDGGGGPYGYTF.

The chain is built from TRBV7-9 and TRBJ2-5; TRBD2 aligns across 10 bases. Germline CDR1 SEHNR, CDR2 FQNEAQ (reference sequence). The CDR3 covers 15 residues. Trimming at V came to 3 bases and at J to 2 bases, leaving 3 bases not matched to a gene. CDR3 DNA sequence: TGTGCCAGCAGCTTTACTAGCGGGAAACAAGAGACCCAGTACTTC. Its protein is CASSFTSGKQETQYF.

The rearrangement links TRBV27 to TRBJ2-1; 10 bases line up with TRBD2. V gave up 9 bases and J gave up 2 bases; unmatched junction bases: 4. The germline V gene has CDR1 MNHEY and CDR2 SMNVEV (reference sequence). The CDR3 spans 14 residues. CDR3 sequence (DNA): TGTGCCAGACTAGCGGGACTGACCTACAATGAGCAGTTCTTC. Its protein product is CARLAGLTYNEQFF.

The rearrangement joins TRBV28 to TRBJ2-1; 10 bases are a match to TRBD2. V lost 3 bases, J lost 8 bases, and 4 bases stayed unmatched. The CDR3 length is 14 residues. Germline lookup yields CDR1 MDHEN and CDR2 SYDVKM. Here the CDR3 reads CASSFPSGSDEQFF. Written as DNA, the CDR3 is TGTGCCAGCAGTTTTCCTAGCGGGAGTGATGAGCAGTTCTTC.

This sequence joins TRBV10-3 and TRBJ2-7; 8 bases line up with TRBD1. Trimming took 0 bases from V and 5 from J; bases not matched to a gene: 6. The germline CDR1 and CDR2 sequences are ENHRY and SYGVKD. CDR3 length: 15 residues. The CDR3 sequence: CAISESAGGLDEQYF. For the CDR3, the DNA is TGTGCCATCAGTGAGTCCGCAGGGGGCTTGGACGAGCAGTACTTC.

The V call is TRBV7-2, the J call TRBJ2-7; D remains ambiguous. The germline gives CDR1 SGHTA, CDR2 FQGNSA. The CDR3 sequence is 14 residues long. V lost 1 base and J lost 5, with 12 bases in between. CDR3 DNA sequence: TGTGCCAGCAGCTTAGGAGGCCCGAGCGACGAGCAGTACTTC. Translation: CASSLGGPSDEQYF.

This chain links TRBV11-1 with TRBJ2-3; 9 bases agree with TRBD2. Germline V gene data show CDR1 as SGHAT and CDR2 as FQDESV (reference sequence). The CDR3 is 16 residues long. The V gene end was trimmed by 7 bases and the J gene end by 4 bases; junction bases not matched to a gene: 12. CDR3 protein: CASTLAGGRASDTQYF. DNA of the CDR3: TGTGCCAGCACCCTCGCTGGCGGGAGGGCCTCAGATACGCAGTATTTT.

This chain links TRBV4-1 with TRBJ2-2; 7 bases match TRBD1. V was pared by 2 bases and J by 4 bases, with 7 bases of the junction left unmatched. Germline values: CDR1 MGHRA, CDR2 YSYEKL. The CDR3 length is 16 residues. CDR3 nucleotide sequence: TGCGCCAGCAGCCAACTGGGGGCAGGGGGCACCGGGGAGCTGTTTTTT. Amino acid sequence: CASSQLGAGGTGELFF.

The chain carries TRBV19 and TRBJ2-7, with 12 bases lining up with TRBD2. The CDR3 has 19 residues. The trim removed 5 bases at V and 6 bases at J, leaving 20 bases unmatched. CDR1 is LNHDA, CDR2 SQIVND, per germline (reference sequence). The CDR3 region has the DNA TGTGCCAGTAGTCCCCGGGGGGGACTACTAGCGGGAGGACTATCCGAGCAGTACTTC. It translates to CASSPRGGLLAGGLSEQYF.

This CDR3 is CAWSDTGRSYEQYF. As DNA, the CDR3 is TGTGCCTGGAGTGATACAGGTAGATCCTACGAGCAGTACTTC. The chain carries TRBV30 and TRBJ2-7; weak D call: TRBD1 (5 bases). Per germline, CDR1 GTSNPN and CDR2 SVGIG (reference sequence). V lost 1 base and J lost 1, with 11 bases in between. The length of the CDR3 is 14 residues.

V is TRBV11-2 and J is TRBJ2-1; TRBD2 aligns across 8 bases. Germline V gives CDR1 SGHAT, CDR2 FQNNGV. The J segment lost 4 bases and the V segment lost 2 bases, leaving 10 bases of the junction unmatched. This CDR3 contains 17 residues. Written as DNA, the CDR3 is TGTGCCAGCAGCTTATTTGAGTCTAGCGGGTCTTACAATGAGCAGTTCTTC. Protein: CASSLFESSGSYNEQFF.

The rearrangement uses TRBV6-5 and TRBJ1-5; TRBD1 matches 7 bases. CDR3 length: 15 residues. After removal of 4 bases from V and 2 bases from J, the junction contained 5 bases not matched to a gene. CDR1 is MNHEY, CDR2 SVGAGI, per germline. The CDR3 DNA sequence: TGTGCCAGCAGTTCTCGGGACAGAGGCAATCAGCCCCAGCATTTT. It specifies CASSSRDRGNQPQHF.

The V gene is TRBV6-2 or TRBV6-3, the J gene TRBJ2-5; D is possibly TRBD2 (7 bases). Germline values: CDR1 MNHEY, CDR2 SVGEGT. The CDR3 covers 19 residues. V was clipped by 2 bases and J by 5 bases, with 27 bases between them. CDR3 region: CASSYNPFGGLSLEETQYF. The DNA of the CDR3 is TGTGCCAGCAGTTACAACCCTTTCGGGGGGCTGTCTCTCGAGGAGACCCAGTACTTC.

CDR3 nucleotides: TGTGCCTACCACCCCAGGACAGGGTTCTACGAGCAGTACTTC. The encoded protein is CAYHPRTGFYEQYF. V is TRBV30 and J is TRBJ2-7; TRBD1 matches at 8 bases. CDR3 size: 14 residues. The trim removed 7 bases at V and 3 bases at J, leaving 11 bases unmatched. CDR1 and CDR2 from the germline V gene are GTSNPN and SVGIG (reference sequence).

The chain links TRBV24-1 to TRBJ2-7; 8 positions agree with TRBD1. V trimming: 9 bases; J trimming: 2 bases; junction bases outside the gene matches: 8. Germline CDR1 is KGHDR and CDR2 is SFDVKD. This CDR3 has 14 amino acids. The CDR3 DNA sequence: TGTGCCACCGCCAGGGGGCAAACCCCCTACGAGCAGTACTTC. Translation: CATARGQTPYEQYF.

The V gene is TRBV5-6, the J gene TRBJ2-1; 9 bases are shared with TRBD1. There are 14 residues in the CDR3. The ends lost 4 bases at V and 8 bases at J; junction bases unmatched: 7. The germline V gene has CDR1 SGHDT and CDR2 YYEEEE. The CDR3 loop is CASSGRTGAHEQFF. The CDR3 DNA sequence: TGTGCCAGCAGCGGAAGGACAGGGGCCCATGAGCAGTTCTTC.

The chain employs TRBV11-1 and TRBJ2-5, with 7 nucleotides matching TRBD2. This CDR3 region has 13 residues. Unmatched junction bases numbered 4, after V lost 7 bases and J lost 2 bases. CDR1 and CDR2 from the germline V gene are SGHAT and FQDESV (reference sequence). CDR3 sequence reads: CASTAGPQETQYF. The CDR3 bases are TGTGCCAGCACAGCGGGGCCTCAAGAGACCCAGTACTTC.

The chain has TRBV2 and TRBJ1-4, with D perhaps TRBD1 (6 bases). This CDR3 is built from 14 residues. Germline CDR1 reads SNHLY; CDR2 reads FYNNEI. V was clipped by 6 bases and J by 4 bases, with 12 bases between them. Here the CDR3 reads CASRQGLYNEKLFF. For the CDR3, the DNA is TGTGCCAGCAGGCAGGGGCTATATAATGAAAAACTGTTTTTT.

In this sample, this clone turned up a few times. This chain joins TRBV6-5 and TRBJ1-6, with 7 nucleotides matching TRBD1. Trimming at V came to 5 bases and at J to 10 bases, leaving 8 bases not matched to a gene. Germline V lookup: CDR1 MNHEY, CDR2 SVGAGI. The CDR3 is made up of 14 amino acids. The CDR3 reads CASSRQGKGSPLHF. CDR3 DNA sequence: TGTGCCAGCAGTAGACAGGGAAAGGGCTCACCCCTCCACTTT.

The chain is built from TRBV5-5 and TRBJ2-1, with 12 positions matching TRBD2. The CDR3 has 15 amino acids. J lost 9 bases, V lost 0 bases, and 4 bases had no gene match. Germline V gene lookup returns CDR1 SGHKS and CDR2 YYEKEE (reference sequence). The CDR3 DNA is TGTGCCAGCAGCTTGGTTACTAGCGGGAGGAGTGAGCAGTTCTTC. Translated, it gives CASSLVTSGRSEQFF.